This entry lists 24 T cell receptor beta chains sequenced from one sample in a study of CD8 T cells in ankylosing spondylitis. One entry per CDR3 protein, called by TCRdb with MiXCR from the 5' RACE reads. The sample has approximately 60,000 distinct CDR3 sequences, roughly 6.2% seen once. Source material: synovial fluid, either unsorted or a sorted T cell fraction (not recorded which). The receptors here all came from a male donor with ankylosing spondylitis.

This clonotype was seen many times. The chain is built from TRBV2 and TRBJ2-1; 9 bases are a match to TRBD2. The length of the CDR3 is 15 residues. The ends lost 3 bases at V and 5 bases at J; junction bases unmatched: 5. Germline values: CDR1 SNHLY, CDR2 FYNNEI. This CDR3 reads CASSELLAGNNEQFF. The CDR3 DNA follows: TGTGCCAGCAGTGAGTTGCTAGCGGGAAACAATGAGCAGTTCTTC.

In this sample, this clonotype turned up many times. The gene calls are TRBV25-1 and TRBJ2-3; 8 bases match TRBD2. The V gene's germline CDR1 is MGHDK and CDR2 SYGVNS. The CDR3 has 17 amino acids. The V segment lost 5 bases and the J segment 2 bases; nucleotides outside the gene matches: 12. The CDR3 protein is CASSPGSGSPYTDTQYF. The CDR3 nucleotides are TGTGCCAGCAGTCCAGGGAGCGGGAGCCCTTACACAGATACGCAGTATTTT. Supplemented by reference TRBV25-1 and TRBJ2-3, the full variable domain reads EADIYQTPRYLVIGTGKKITLECSQTMGHDKMYWYQQDPGMELHLIHYSYGVNSTEKGDLSSESTVSRIRTEHFPLTLESARPSHTSQYLCASSPGSGSPYTDTQYFGPGTRLTVL.

In its sample, this clonotype was seen a few times. The chain is built from TRBV14 and TRBJ2-3; 9 bases agree with TRBD2. Unmatched junction bases numbered 8, after V lost 6 bases and J lost 4 bases. The germline gives CDR1 SGHDN, CDR2 FVKESK. The CDR3 loop spans 15 amino acids. The CDR3 protein is CASRRSGSRADTQYF. CDR3 bases: TGTGCCAGCAGACGTAGCGGGAGCAGGGCAGATACGCAGTATTTT. The whole variable domain, filled in from reference TRBV14 and TRBJ2-3, reads EAGVTQFPSHSVIEKGQTVTLRCDPISGHDNLYWYRRVMGKEIKFLLHFVKESKQDESGMPNNRFLAERTGGTYSTLKVQPAELEDSGVYFCASRRSGSRADTQYFGPGTRLTVL.

This clonotype has ten or more counts. The rearrangement joins TRBV6-2 or TRBV6-3 to TRBJ2-7, with 9 positions matching TRBD1. The CDR3 contains 16 residues. Germline V gene sequence: CDR1 MNHEY, CDR2 SVGEGT. V trimming: 3 bases; J trimming: 5 bases; junction bases outside the gene matches: 11. The CDR3 DNA is TGTGCCAGCAGTTATAACCTGGGACAGGGAAAAAACGAGCAGTACTTC. Encoded protein: CASSYNLGQGKNEQYF.

This sequence joins TRBV28 and TRBJ2-7, with 9 bases fitting TRBD1. V shed 7 bases, J shed 6 bases, and the junction held 10 bases outside the gene matches. Germline V lookup: CDR1 MDHEN, CDR2 SYDVKM. The CDR3 covers 14 residues. For the CDR3, the DNA is TGTGCCAGCATCCGGGACAGGGTGGCTGGCGAGCAGTACTTC. Amino acid sequence: CASIRDRVAGEQYF.

The chain couples TRBV4-3 to TRBJ2-1; a weak D match, TRBD2 (6 bases). The CDR3 runs 16 residues. Germline V gives CDR1 LGHNA, CDR2 YSLEER. Trimming took off 5 bases at V and 0 bases at J, with 14 bases between the two ends. The CDR3 is CASSLGGLRSYNEQFF. In DNA form, the CDR3 reads TGCGCCAGCAGCTTGGGGGGACTCCGCTCCTACAATGAGCAGTTCTTC.

In its sample, this clonotype was seen many times. CDR3 region: CATSGAGDNYVEQFF. The CDR3 DNA reads TGTGCCACCTCAGGCGCGGGAGATAACTACGTTGAGCAGTTCTTC. The rearrangement links TRBV24-1 to TRBJ2-1; 7 bases line up with TRBD2. The ends lost 9 bases at V and 9 bases at J; junction bases unmatched: 16. Germline-derived CDR1 and CDR2 are KGHDR and SFDVKD. The CDR3 contains 15 residues.

V is TRBV20-1 and J is TRBJ2-5; D ambiguous. Trimming stripped 5 bases from V and 5 bases from J, with 9 bases between. Germline lookup yields CDR1 DFQATT and CDR2 SNEGSKA (reference sequence). The CDR3 is made up of 11 amino acids. This CDR3 is CSALSRETQYF. DNA of the CDR3: TGCAGTGCTCTTTCCAGGGAGACCCAGTACTTC.

This clonotype was observed many times. The CDR3 DNA follows: TGTGCCAGCGGCGGGCAGGGGCAAATAAACAATGAGCAGTTCTTC. It translates to CASGGQGQINNEQFF. V and J are TRBV28 and TRBJ2-1; perhaps TRBD1 as D (6 bases). Trimming removed 8 bases at V and 5 bases at J, with 19 bases between. Per germline, CDR1 MDHEN and CDR2 SYDVKM. The CDR3 loop spans 15 amino acids.

This clonotype was counted a few times. V is TRBV9 and J is TRBJ2-1, with 11 bases matching TRBD2. This CDR3 comprises 16 residues. Germline V lookup: CDR1 SGDLS, CDR2 YYNGEE. Trimming took 4 bases from V and 8 from J; bases not matched to a gene: 11. The CDR3 loop reads CASSPRGTSGGDEQFF. The DNA for the CDR3 is TGTGCCAGCAGCCCCCGAGGGACTAGCGGAGGGGATGAGCAGTTCTTC.

This clonotype was recorded a few times. The chain uses TRBV18 and TRBJ2-7, with TRBD1 matching over 9 bases. CDR3 length: 13 residues. V lost 7 bases, J lost 7 bases, and 8 bases stayed unmatched. Germline V gives CDR1 KGHSH, CDR2 LQKENI. CDR3 amino acids: CASWGTGSREQYF. Here the CDR3 DNA reads TGTGCCAGCTGGGGGACAGGGTCACGGGAGCAGTACTTC.

This clonotype showed up many times. The V call is TRBV7-2, the J call TRBJ1-6; no clear D gene. Trimming pared 1 base from V and 9 bases from J, leaving 10 bases between. The germline V gene has CDR1 SGHTA and CDR2 FQGNSA. This CDR3 comprises 14 residues. CDR3 amino acids: CASSLEGDFSPLHF. CDR3 DNA: TGTGCCAGCAGCTTAGAAGGAGATTTTTCACCCCTCCACTTT.

This clonotype was picked up a small number of times. The V and J genes are TRBV9 and TRBJ1-2; no firm D call. CDR3 size: 14 residues. V gave up 4 bases and J gave up 4 bases, with 14 bases separating them. Looked up from germline, CDR1 is SGDLS and CDR2 is YYNGEE. The CDR3 nucleotides read TGTGCCAGCAGCCTAGGGCCGGAGACCTATGGCTACACCTTC. Amino acid sequence: CASSLGPETYGYTF.

This clonotype was seen repeatedly, ten times or more. This sequence joins TRBV20-1 and TRBJ2-7; 10 bases are a match to TRBD2. Losses at the gene ends were 5 bases for V and 2 bases for J; bases not matched to a gene: 6. Germline CDR1 DFQATT, CDR2 SNEGSKA (reference sequence). The CDR3 length is 14 residues. The CDR3 protein is CSAGRLAGTYEQYF. The DNA of the CDR3 is TGCAGTGCTGGCAGACTAGCGGGTACCTACGAGCAGTACTTC.

This clonotype was counted many times. The chain uses TRBV15 and TRBJ2-3; D might be TRBD2 (6 bases). Germline V gene data show CDR1 as LNHNV and CDR2 as YYDKDF (reference sequence). The CDR3 is 13 amino acids. V was clipped by 4 bases and J by 3 bases, with 8 bases between them. CDR3 protein: CATSKLATDTQYF. The CDR3 DNA reads as TGTGCCACCAGCAAGCTAGCGACAGATACGCAGTATTTT.

The chain uses TRBV7-3 and TRBJ2-3; D remains unclear. V was cut by 0 bases and J by 2 bases, with 9 bases left in between. The CDR3 has 15 amino acids. Germline V gives CDR1 SGHTA, CDR2 FQGTGA. The chain's CDR3 is CASSLTNTHTDTQYF. The CDR3 bases are TGTGCCAGCAGCTTAACGAACACCCACACAGATACGCAGTATTTT. Using reference TRBV7-3 and TRBJ2-3 for the parts outside the CDR3, the full variable domain is GAGVSQTPSNKVTEKGKYVELRCDPISGHTALYWYRQSLGQGPEFLIYFQGTGAADDSGLPNDRFFAVRPEGSVSTLKIQRTERGDSAVYLCASSLTNTHTDTQYFGPGTRLTVL.

This clonotype occurred many times. This rearrangement joins TRBV11-2 to TRBJ2-1, with D unclear. V gave up 0 bases and J gave up 4 bases, with 4 bases separating them. In germline, CDR1 is SGHAT, CDR2 FQNNGV. The length of the CDR3 is 13 residues. The CDR3 DNA follows: TGTGCCAGCAGCTTAGACATTTACAATGAGCAGTTCTTC. This gives the protein CASSLDIYNEQFF. Variable domain in full (rest from reference TRBV11-2 and TRBJ2-1): EAGVAQSPRYKIIEKRQSVAFWCNPISGHATLYWYQQILGQGPKLLIQFQNNGVVDDSQLPKDRFSAERLKGVDSTLKIQPAKLEDSAVYLCASSLDIYNEQFFGPGTRLTVL.

In this sample, this clonotype turned up many times. The chain couples TRBV12-3 or TRBV12-4 to TRBJ1-5; 9 bases fit TRBD1. There are 18 residues in the CDR3. With 5 bases clipped from V and 2 bases from J, the junction kept 13 bases outside the gene matches. CDR3 protein: CASSVGTGRGEGNQPQHF. DNA of the CDR3: TGTGCCAGCAGTGTTGGGACAGGGCGGGGTGAGGGCAATCAGCCCCAGCATTTT.

This clonotype was seen a few times. CDR3 region: CASSLVSGSSPEQFF. CDR3 coding DNA: TGTGCCAGCAGCTTAGTAAGCGGGAGTTCGCCTGAGCAGTTCTTC. The chain carries TRBV7-2 and TRBJ2-1, with 8 positions matching TRBD2. This CDR3 comprises 15 residues. J gave up 9 bases and V 1 base, and 8 bases lay outside the gene matches. The germline V gene has CDR1 SGHTA and CDR2 FQGNSA.

This clonotype was counted ten times or more. This rearrangement joins TRBV7-2 to TRBJ2-3; 7 bases match TRBD2. J gave up 3 bases and V 8 bases, and 8 bases lay outside the gene matches. There are 14 residues in the CDR3. Germline V gene data show CDR1 as SGHTA and CDR2 as FQGNSA. CDR3 coding DNA: TGTGCCAGCCAATGGACTAGAACGACAGATACGCAGTATTTT. Amino acid sequence: CASQWTRTTDTQYF.

This clonotype was counted only a few times. The chain carries TRBV11-3 and TRBJ2-1, with D perhaps TRBD1 or TRBD2 (6 bases each). The ends were cut back, 1 base at V and 8 bases at J, with 18 bases in the middle. The CDR3 has 16 residues. Germline CDR1 reads SGHNT; CDR2 reads YENEEA. This chain's CDR3 is CASSLGTTGFEDEQFF. DNA of the CDR3: TGTGCCAGCAGCTTAGGGACTACAGGGTTTGAGGATGAGCAGTTCTTC.

This clonotype was detected many times. The chain uses TRBV27 and TRBJ2-2, with D perhaps TRBD2 (6 bases). This CDR3 has 16 amino acids. Germline assignment: CDR1 MNHEY and CDR2 SMNVEV (reference sequence). Trimming took off 3 bases at V and 4 bases at J, with 15 bases between the two ends. The CDR3 region is CASSFSPAGSTGELFF. DNA of the CDR3: TGTGCCAGCAGTTTTAGTCCCGCGGGGAGCACCGGGGAGCTGTTTTTT.

This clonotype was picked up a small number of times. The chain has TRBV10-3 and TRBJ2-6; D may be TRBD1 or TRBD2 (5 bases each). The CDR3 sequence is 15 residues long. Trimming removed 6 bases from V and 10 bases from J, with 19 bases in between. CDR1 and CDR2 from the germline V gene are ENHRY and SYGVKD. The CDR3 region has the DNA TGTGCCATCAGCGGGACCGGGGCGGAATTGAACGTCCTGACTTTC. This encodes CAISGTGAELNVLTF.

This sequence joins TRBV5-1 and TRBJ2-7; no clear D. CDR1 and CDR2 from the germline V gene are SGHRS and YFSETQ. Trimming took 4 bases from V and 2 from J, leaving 10 bases between them. The CDR3 is made up of 13 amino acids. CDR3 loop: CASSVPTAYEQYF. The DNA of the CDR3 is TGCGCCAGCAGCGTCCCCACAGCCTACGAGCAGTACTTC.